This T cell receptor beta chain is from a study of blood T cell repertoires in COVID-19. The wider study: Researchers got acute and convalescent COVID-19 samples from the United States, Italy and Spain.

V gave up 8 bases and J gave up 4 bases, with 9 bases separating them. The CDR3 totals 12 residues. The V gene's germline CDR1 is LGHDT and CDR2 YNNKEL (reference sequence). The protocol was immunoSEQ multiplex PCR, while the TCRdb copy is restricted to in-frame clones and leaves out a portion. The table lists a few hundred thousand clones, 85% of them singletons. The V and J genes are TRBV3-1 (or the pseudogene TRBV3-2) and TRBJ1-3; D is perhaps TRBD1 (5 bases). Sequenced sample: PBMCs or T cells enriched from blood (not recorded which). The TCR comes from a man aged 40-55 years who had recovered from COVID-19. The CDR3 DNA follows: TGTGCCAGCTCAGGGTTCGGAAACACCATATATTTT. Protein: CASSGFGNTIYF.